A single sample is the source of the 3 T cell receptor beta chains below, sequenced in a study of cytomegalovirus exposure and HLA in healthy donors. Amplification used 60 Vbeta primers and 13 Jbeta primers. Clones were read by immunoSEQ multiplex PCR, and TCRdb kept only the in-frame ones, dropping some. The table shows roughly 90,000 clones, with about four fifths occurring only once. The material sequenced was PBMCs. Receptors were obtained from a man between 25 and 39 years old in good health and CMV-seropositive.

This chain connects TRBV19 to TRBJ2-2, with 12 bases fitting TRBD1. Germline CDR1 is LNHDA and CDR2 is SQIVND (reference sequence). The V and J ends lost 8 bases and 7 bases, in that order; junction bases with no gene match: 8. CDR3 length: 15 amino acids. The CDR3 here is CASWTGTGGFGELFF. CDR3 sequence (DNA): TGTGCCAGTTGGACCGGGACAGGGGGCTTCGGGGAGCTGTTTTTT.

The chain joins TRBV2 to TRBJ1-1, with D unresolved. CDR1 SNHLY and CDR2 FYNNEI come from the germline V gene. The CDR3 has 12 residues. The V and J ends lost 7 bases and 5 bases respectively, with 11 bases between them. The CDR3 coding sequence is TGTGCCAGCATCGGAGGTCGGACTGAAGCTTTCTTT. Its translation: CASIGGRTEAFF.

Details on this clone: One junction end disagrees with the germline gene, perhaps due to a read error. V gene TRBV9 combines with J gene TRBJ2-7, with 12 bases aligning to TRBD2. The V gene's germline CDR1 is SGDLS and CDR2 YYNGEE. This CDR3 has 13 amino acids. CDR3 bases: TGTGCCAGCAGCGGACCTAGCGGGAGGGAGTGGGACTTC. As protein: CASSGPSGREWDF.